This paragraph reports one T cell receptor beta chain. The target antigen is unknown. This entry comes from a study of long-term antiretroviral therapy in people with HIV. Study outcomes and limitations: Clones that had undergone expansion before ART prevailed in the repertoire throughout all time points. Among HIV repertoires, CDR3 length ranges were narrower than those of controls. ART preceded a rise in diversity that nonetheless stayed lower than in transplant donor controls.

Sequencing used immunoSEQ v3.0 at survey level. Data came from immunoSEQ multiplex PCR; TCRdb stores just in-frame clones and leaves some out. The sample consists of some 35,000 clones, 94% of them appearing once. Each donor had at least one pre-ART and at least two post-ART PBMC samples. Germline lookup yields CDR1 LGHNT and CDR2 FRNRAP. The CDR3 runs to 15 residues. V was clipped by 6 bases and J by 11 bases; unmatched bases: 16. The origin of this receptor is a woman aged 50 to 65 with HIV. The chain joins TRBV12-5 to TRBJ2-7, with 10 bases identical to TRBD1. The sample here was unsorted PBMCs, taken about 5.1 years after starting antiretroviral therapy. CDR3: CASGPAGTGAFVKYF. DNA of the CDR3: TGTGCTAGTGGGCCAGCCGGGACAGGGGCGTTTGTTAAGTACTTC.